A single sample gave rise to the 13 T cell receptor beta chains below, sequenced in a study of blood T cell repertoires in COVID-19. Only in-frame clones appear in the TCRdb table, and some are missing; sequencing was by immunoSEQ multiplex PCR. The sample shows roughly 200,000 clones, 85% of them seen only once. Sequenced input: PBMCs or T cells enriched from blood (not recorded which). The source is a middle-aged man who had recovered from COVID-19.

The chain recombines TRBV9 with TRBJ2-5; D is perhaps TRBD1 (6 bases). There are 15 residues in the CDR3. Deletions cut 3 bases from V and 5 bases from J, with 17 bases between. CDR1 SGDLS and CDR2 YYNGEE come from the germline V gene. Here the CDR3 reads CASSESEQTGETQYF. CDR3 bases: TGTGCCAGCAGCGAGTCGGAGCAAACAGGGGAGACCCAGTACTTC.

This clone came up once. This chain uses TRBV27 with TRBJ2-7; 13 nucleotides line up with TRBD2. This CDR3 has 17 amino acids. V lost 2 bases and J lost 4; bases outside the gene matches: 8. The V gene's germline CDR1 is MNHEY and CDR2 SMNVEV (reference sequence). CDR3: CASSLDRLAGGRYEQYF. The CDR3 DNA follows: TGTGCCAGCAGTTTAGATCGACTAGCGGGAGGTCGGTACGAGCAGTACTTC.

The chain recombines TRBV29-1 with TRBJ2-1; 8 bases align to TRBD1. With V trimmed by 7 bases and J by 10 bases, 21 bases remained unmatched. The germline V gene encodes CDR1 SQVTM and CDR2 ANQGSEA. This CDR3 comprises 16 residues. This CDR3 is CSATRGQGASSGEQFF. In DNA form, the CDR3 reads TGCAGCGCCACCCGGGGCCAGGGGGCCTCCTCGGGGGAGCAGTTCTTC.

This clone has just one count. V usage is TRBV14 and J usage is TRBJ2-5, with TRBD2 as a possible D gene (6 bases). V lost 1 base to trimming and J lost 5 bases, with 14 bases between them. The CDR3 totals 15 residues. In germline, CDR1 is SGHDN, CDR2 FVKESK. The CDR3 here is CASSQGAGWTETQYF. The CDR3 coding sequence is TGTGCCAGCAGCCAAGGAGCGGGTTGGACGGAGACCCAGTACTTC.

Here the CDR3 DNA reads TGTGCCAGCAGCGCCGGACTAGCGGACAATGAGCAGTTCTTC. It codes for CASSAGLADNEQFF. V is TRBV7-3 and J is TRBJ2-1; TRBD2 matches at 10 bases. With 5 bases clipped from V and 5 bases from J, the junction kept 3 bases outside the gene matches. Germline V gene data show CDR1 as SGHTA and CDR2 as FQGTGA. The CDR3 is made up of 14 amino acids.

The genes are TRBV12-3 or TRBV12-4 and TRBJ1-1; possibly TRBD1 for D (5 bases). With 6 bases removed from V and 3 bases from J, the gap between germline ends came to 11 bases. This CDR3 is 13 amino acids long. The chain's CDR3 is CASRYDSYTEAFF. As DNA, the CDR3 is TGTGCCAGCAGATATGACAGCTACACTGAAGCTTTCTTT.

The rearrangement joins TRBV6-2 or TRBV6-3 to TRBJ2-7; 12 bases map to TRBD2. Looked up from germline, CDR1 is MNHEY and CDR2 is SVGEGT. This CDR3 has 15 residues. J lost 4 bases, V lost 5 bases, and 6 bases had no gene match. CDR3 amino acids: CASSMLAGGPYEQYF. The CDR3 nucleotides are TGTGCCAGCAGTATGCTAGCGGGAGGGCCATACGAGCAGTACTTC.

The chain employs TRBV11-2 and TRBJ1-3; 7 bases are a match to TRBD1. Germline values: CDR1 SGHAT, CDR2 FQNNGV. This CDR3 spans 16 amino acids. The trim removed 0 bases at V and 2 bases at J, leaving 4 bases unmatched. The CDR3 sequence is CASSLDRQGTGNTIYF. The CDR3 DNA follows: TGTGCCAGCAGCTTAGATCGACAGGGAACTGGAAACACCATATATTTT.

This sequence joins TRBV11-2 and TRBJ2-1; tentatively, D is TRBD2 (6 bases). CDR1 SGHAT and CDR2 FQNNGV come from the germline V gene. Trimming pared 6 bases from V and 7 bases from J, leaving 22 bases between. The CDR3 runs 16 residues. The CDR3 DNA is TGTGCCAGCAGTCCTTTTTCAGGAGGGGCGACGAATGAGCAGTTCTTC. This sequence encodes CASSPFSGGATNEQFF.

The chain recombines TRBV11-3 with TRBJ1-4; unclear D gene. Germline CDR1 and CDR2: SGHNT and YENEEA. The CDR3 consists of 15 residues. The V and J ends lost 1 base and 2 bases respectively, with 8 bases between them. CDR3: CASSLASGTNEKLFF. CDR3 nucleotide sequence: TGTGCCAGCAGCTTAGCCTCGGGGACTAATGAAAAACTGTTTTTT.

V is TRBV28 and J is TRBJ2-6, with unresolved D. Per germline, CDR1 MDHEN and CDR2 SYDVKM. Trimming took off 2 bases at V and 3 bases at J, with 8 bases between the two ends. The CDR3 loop spans 15 amino acids. CDR3 sequence: CASSLRLIGANVLTF. CDR3 nucleotide sequence: TGTGCCAGCAGTTTACGTCTTATTGGGGCCAACGTCCTGACTTTC.

The genes are TRBV6-2 or TRBV6-3 and TRBJ2-7, with D possibly being TRBD2 (6 bases). CDR3 length: 13 amino acids. Germline values: CDR1 MNHEY, CDR2 SVGEGT. V was trimmed by 6 bases and J by 5 bases, leaving 14 bases between them. The CDR3 bases are TGTGCCAGCAGCGCGGGGCGCCCCAACGAGCAGTACTTC. This encodes CASSAGRPNEQYF.

The chain couples TRBV6-1 to TRBJ1-5, with 8 bases that match TRBD1. V lost 7 bases, J lost 3 bases, and 8 bases stayed unmatched. The CDR3 covers 15 residues. Germline V lookup: CDR1 MNHNS, CDR2 SASEGT. The DNA of the CDR3 is TGTGCCAGCATTCCAGGGACAGGCTACAATCAGCCCCAGCATTTT. Its protein is CASIPGTGYNQPQHF.